These T cell receptor beta chains were read from a single sample in a study of blood T cell repertoires in COVID-19. TCRdb's copy holds only in-frame clones and misses some; the assay was immunoSEQ multiplex PCR. The table has some 110,000 clones, roughly nine tenths seen once; the top ten hold around 8%. The sequenced material came from peripheral blood. The receptors here all came from a man between 65 and 85 years old who had recovered from COVID-19. CDR3s include the opening cysteine and the closing phenylalanine or tryptophan. D genes are given only for firm matches. For some rows the clone size is stated as once, few or many, or as a class when expanded; others skip it.

V	D	J	size	CDR3	DNA
TRBV2	TRBD2	TRBJ2-7	-	CASSEPSGSLSYEQYF	TGTGCCAGCAGTGAACCTAGCGGGAGCCTCTCCTACGAGCAGTACTTC
TRBV30	-	TRBJ2-2	-	CAWNRGTNTGELFF	TGTGCCTGGAATAGAGGGACGAACACCGGGGAGCTGTTTTTT
TRBV6-2/TRBV6-3	TRBD2	TRBJ2-7	once	CASSTTTSGSLYEQYF	TGTGCCAGCAGTACAACGACTAGCGGGAGCCTCTACGAGCAGTACTTC
TRBV18	TRBD1	TRBJ1-5	few	CASSQTGFSNQPQHF	TGTGCCAGCTCACAGACAGGGTTTAGCAATCAGCCCCAGCATTTT
TRBV5-4	-	TRBJ2-5	-	CASSPPPTGRQETQYF	TGTGCCAGCAGCCCACCACCGACAGGGAGGCAAGAGACCCAGTACTTC
TRBV9	-	TRBJ2-1	few	CASSPGGTVSYNEQFF	TGTGCCAGCAGCCCAGGGGGGACTGTCTCCTACAATGAGCAGTTCTTC
TRBV7-6	-	TRBJ2-5	-	CASSLAVRETQYF	TGTGCCAGCAGCTTAGCGGTGAGAGAGACCCAGTACTTC
TRBV7-2	TRBD1	TRBJ2-7	-	CASSQTGGDYEQYF	TGTGCCAGCAGCCAGACAGGGGGGGACTACGAGCAGTACTTC
TRBV7-2	-	TRBJ1-5	-	CASSLTGTGYSNQPQHF	TGTGCCAGCAGCTTAACCGGTACAGGGTATAGCAATCAGCCCCAGCATTTT
TRBV11-2	TRBD2	TRBJ2-1	few	CASSNVFSGGVNNEQFF	TGTGCCAGCAGCAACGTCTTTAGCGGGGGGGTAAACAATGAGCAGTTCTTC
TRBV10-3	TRBD1	TRBJ2-1	-	CAIKGALSYNEQFF	TGTGCCATCAAGGGGGCGCTTTCCTACAATGAGCAGTTCTTC
TRBV5-4	-	TRBJ1-1	-	CASSKRTEAFF	TGTGCCAGCAGTAAGCGGACTGAAGCTTTCTTT
TRBV7-3	-	TRBJ2-1	-	CASSLKSGFGDEQFF	TGTGCCAGCAGCTTAAAATCCGGGTTTGGAGATGAGCAGTTCTTC
TRBV28	TRBD1	TRBJ1-2	-	CASSLPPGQGGGYTF	TGTGCCAGCAGTTTACCTCCGGGACAGGGTGGTGGCTACACCTTC
TRBV18	-	TRBJ2-5	-	CASSRLAQETQYF	TGTGCCAGCTCCAGACTCGCGCAAGAGACCCAGTACTTC
TRBV6-5	TRBD1	TRBJ1-1	-	CASRLDRGTEAFF	TGTGCCAGCAGACTAGACAGGGGGACTGAAGCTTTCTTT
TRBV19	-	TRBJ1-3	-	CASSLRPTGTIYF	TGTGCCAGTAGTCTGAGACCAACGGGCACCATATATTTT
TRBV24-1	TRBD1	TRBJ1-4	-	CATSDSGQVNEKLFF	TGTGCCACCAGTGACTCGGGACAGGTTAATGAAAAACTGTTTTTT
TRBV3-1/TRBV3-2	-	TRBJ2-3	-	CASSQEAGRRDTQYF	TGTGCCAGCAGCCAAGAGGCGGGGCGTAGAGATACGCAGTATTTT
TRBV19	TRBD1	TRBJ1-4	once	CASSPPTGFDNEKLFF	TGTGCCAGTAGTCCGCCGACAGGGTTTGACAATGAAAAACTGTTTTTT
TRBV29-1	-	TRBJ2-1	-	CSIPDQGSYNEQFF	TGCAGCATCCCCGATCAGGGCTCCTACAATGAGCAGTTCTTC
TRBV7-3	TRBD1	TRBJ2-1	-	CASSRSGQVDEQFF	TGTGCCAGCAGCCGGTCAGGACAGGTCGATGAGCAGTTCTTC
TRBV21-1	-	TRBJ1-1	-	CASSKAAGGAFF	TGTGCCAGCAGCAAAGCGGCGGGGGGGGCTTTCTTT
TRBV7-3	TRBD1	TRBJ2-5	-	CASSSGQGETQYF	TGTGCCAGCAGCTCTGGACAGGGAGAGACCCAGTACTTC
TRBV5-1	TRBD1	TRBJ2-3	-	CASSLSTGATQYF	TGCGCCAGCAGCTTGTCGACAGGGGCCACGCAGTATTTT